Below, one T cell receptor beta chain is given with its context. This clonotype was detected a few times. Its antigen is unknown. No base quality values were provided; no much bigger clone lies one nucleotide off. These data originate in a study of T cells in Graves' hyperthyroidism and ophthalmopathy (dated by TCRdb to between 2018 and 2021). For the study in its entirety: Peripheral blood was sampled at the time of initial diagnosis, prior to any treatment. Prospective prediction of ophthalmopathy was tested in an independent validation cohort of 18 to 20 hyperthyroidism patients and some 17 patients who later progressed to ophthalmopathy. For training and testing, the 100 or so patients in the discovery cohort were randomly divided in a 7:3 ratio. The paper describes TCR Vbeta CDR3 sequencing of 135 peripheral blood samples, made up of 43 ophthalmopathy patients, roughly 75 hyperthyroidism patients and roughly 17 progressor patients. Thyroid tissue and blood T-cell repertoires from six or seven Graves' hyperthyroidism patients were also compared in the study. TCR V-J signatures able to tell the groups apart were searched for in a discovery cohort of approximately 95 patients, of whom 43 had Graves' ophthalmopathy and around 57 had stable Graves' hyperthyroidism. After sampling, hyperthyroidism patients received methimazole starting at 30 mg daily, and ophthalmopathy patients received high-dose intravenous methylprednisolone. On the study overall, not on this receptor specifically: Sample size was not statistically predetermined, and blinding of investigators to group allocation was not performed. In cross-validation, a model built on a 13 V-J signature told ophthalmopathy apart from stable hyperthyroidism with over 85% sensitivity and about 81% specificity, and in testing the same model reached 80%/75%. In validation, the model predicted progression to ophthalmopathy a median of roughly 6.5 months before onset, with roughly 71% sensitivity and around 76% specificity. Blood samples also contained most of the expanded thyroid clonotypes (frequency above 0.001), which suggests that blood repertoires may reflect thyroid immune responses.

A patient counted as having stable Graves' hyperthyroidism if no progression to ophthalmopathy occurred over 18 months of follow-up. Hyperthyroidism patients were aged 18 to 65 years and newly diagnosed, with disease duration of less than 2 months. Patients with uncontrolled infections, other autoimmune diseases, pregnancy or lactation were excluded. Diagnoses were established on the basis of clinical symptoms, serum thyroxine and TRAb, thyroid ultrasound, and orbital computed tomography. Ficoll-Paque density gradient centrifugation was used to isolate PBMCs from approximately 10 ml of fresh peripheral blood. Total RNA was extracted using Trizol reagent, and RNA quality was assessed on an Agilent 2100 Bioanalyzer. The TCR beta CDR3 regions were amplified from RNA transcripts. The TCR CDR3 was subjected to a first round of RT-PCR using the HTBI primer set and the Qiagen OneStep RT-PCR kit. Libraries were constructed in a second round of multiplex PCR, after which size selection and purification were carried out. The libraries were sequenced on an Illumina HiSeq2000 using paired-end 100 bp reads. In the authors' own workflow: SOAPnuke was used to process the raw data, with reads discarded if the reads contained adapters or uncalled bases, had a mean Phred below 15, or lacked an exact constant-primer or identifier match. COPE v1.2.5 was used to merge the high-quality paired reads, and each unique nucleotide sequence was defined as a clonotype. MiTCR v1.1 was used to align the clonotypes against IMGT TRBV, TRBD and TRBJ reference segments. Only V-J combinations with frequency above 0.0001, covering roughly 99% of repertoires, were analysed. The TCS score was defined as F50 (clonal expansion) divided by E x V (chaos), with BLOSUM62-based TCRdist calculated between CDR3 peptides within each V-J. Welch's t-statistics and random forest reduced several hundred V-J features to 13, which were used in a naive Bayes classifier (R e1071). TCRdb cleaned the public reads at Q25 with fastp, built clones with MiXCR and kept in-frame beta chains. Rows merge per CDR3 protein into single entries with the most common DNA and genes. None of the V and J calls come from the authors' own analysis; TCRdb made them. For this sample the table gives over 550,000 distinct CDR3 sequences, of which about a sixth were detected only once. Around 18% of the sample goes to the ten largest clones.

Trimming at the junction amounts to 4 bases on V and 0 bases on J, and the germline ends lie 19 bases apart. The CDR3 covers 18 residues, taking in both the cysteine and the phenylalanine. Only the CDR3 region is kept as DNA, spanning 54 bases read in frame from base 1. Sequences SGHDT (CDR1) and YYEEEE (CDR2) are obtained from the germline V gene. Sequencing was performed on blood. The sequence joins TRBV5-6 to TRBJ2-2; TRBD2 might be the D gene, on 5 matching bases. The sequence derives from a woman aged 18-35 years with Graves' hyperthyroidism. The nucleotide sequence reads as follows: TGTGCCAGCAGCCGCCCCCATACCATCGGGACGAACACCGGGGAGCTGTTTTTT. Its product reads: CASSRPHTIGTNTGELFF.